The entry that follows covers one T cell receptor beta chain sequence. Its antigen remains unidentified. The CDR3 sequence is 13 residues long. V dropped 6 bases and J dropped 1 base, with 9 bases sitting between them. Germline V gene data show CDR1 as LNHDA and CDR2 as SQIVND (reference sequence). This specimen belongs to a study of CD8+ T cells in alopecia areata. Study details: Patients in the treated group were given tofacitinib by mouth, 5 to 10 mg twice a day. The duration of tofacitinib was 6 to 18 months, with 6 months off drug afterward.

Once RNA had been extracted, it was reverse transcribed into cDNA to act as the sequencing template. Generated by immunoSEQ multiplex PCR, the TCRdb table keeps only in-frame clones and is missing some. Of 150,000 to 200,000 clones listed, more than 50% are singletons. General study findings and limits: Alopecia totalis/universalis scalp especially showed more expanded CD8+ clones than normal scalp.

The treatment is: oral pan-JAK inhibitor, 5-10 mg twice daily. Patients with alopecia areata provided lesional scalp punch biopsies as well as peripheral blood. The material sequenced was CD4+ T cells sorted from blood, taken at week 24, from a patient treated with tofacitinib. The chain carries TRBV19 and TRBJ1-2; D not resolved. This TCR was recovered from a human donor with alopecia areata. Here the CDR3 reads CASRREVNYGYTF. The CDR3 DNA reads TGTGCCAGTAGGCGAGAAGTTAACTATGGCTACACCTTC.